Listed below are T cell receptor beta chains from one sample, sequenced in a study of shared clonotypes between healthy human individuals. TCRdb's table, derived via immunoSEQ multiplex PCR, lists solely in-frame clones and lacks some. The sample includes about 980,000 clones, around three quarters of them seen just once. Sequenced: memory CD4+ T cells sorted from blood. Source of these receptors: a man younger than 35 in good health. Both conserved end residues are part of each CDR3. Each record gives: J gene, clone size, V gene, D gene, CDR3 DNA, CDR3 protein. A D gene is named only where the DNA matches it firmly. Some rows mark clone size as missing; the rest say once, few, many or name a class of expanded clone.

TRBJ1-2	few	TRBV9	.	TGTGCCAGCAGCGTAGGCAGGGATTATGGCTACACCTTC	CASSVGRDYGYTF
TRBJ2-7	few	TRBV18	.	TGTGCCAGCTCACCGGGGGCAGTGTTTGCCTACGAGCAGTACTTC	CASSPGAVFAYEQYF
TRBJ1-1	.	TRBV7-2	.	TGTGCCAGCAGCTTACAGCCGGGCCCGGGGACTGAAGCTTTCTTT	CASSLQPGPGTEAFF
TRBJ1-3	.	TRBV6-5	.	TGTGCCAGCAGAACCCAGGGGAGTAGAAACACCATATATTTT	CASRTQGSRNTIYF
TRBJ2-2	.	TRBV9	.	TGTGCCAGCAGCATAGCGACTATCGGGGAGCTGTTTTTT	CASSIATIGELFF
TRBJ2-7	.	TRBV20-1	.	TGCAGTGTCCGGAGCTCCTACGAGCAGTACTTC	CSVRSSYEQYF
TRBJ1-6	.	TRBV11-2	.	TGTGCCAGCAGCTTAAATGTAGTCGGTGTGGGGGCTTCACCCCTCCACTTT	CASSLNVVGVGASPLHF
TRBJ1-2	.	TRBV18	TRBD1	TGTGCCAGCTCACCAATGCAGGGGGACTACTATGGCTACACCTTC	CASSPMQGDYYGYTF
TRBJ1-5	few	TRBV6-8	TRBD1	TGTGCCAGCAGTTACCCTAACAGGGGGCTGGAATATAGCAATCAGCCCCAGCATTTT	CASSYPNRGLEYSNQPQHF
TRBJ2-1	.	TRBV11-2	.	TGTGCCAGCAGCATCTTGGCCCGGGACGCACAGTTCTTC	CASSILARDAQFF
TRBJ2-1	.	TRBV27	TRBD2	TGTGCCAGCAGTTTCCGCGGGAGGACTGAGCAGTTCTTC	CASSFRGRTEQFF
TRBJ2-2	once	TRBV18	TRBD1	TGTGCCAGCTCACCTGGACAGGGTGGTAACACCGGGGAGCTGTTTTTT	CASSPGQGGNTGELFF
TRBJ1-1	.	TRBV6-1	TRBD1	TGTGCCAGCAGTTGGAATGGACAGGGCGATGAAGCTTTCTTT	CASSWNGQGDEAFF
TRBJ1-2	.	TRBV7-8	.	TGTGCCAGCAGCTTTGCAGGGTCAAATGGCTACACCTTC	CASSFAGSNGYTF
TRBJ1-4	.	TRBV6-6	.	TGTGCCAGCACCCTACCATGGGGCGAGGGTGAAAAACTGTTTTTT	CASTLPWGEGEKLFF
TRBJ1-2	.	TRBV21-1	.	TGTGCCAGCAGCAGAAGGGACAGGTCTTATGGCTACACCTTC	CASSRRDRSYGYTF
TRBJ2-5	.	TRBV11-2	.	TGTGCCAGCAGCTTACAGGGCTCAAGAGAGGAGACCCAGTACTTC	CASSLQGSREETQYF
TRBJ1-1	few	TRBV18	.	TGTGCCAGCTCCCTAAAGGCCCCAGGGCGAACTTTCTTT	CASSLKAPGRTFF
TRBJ1-2	many	TRBV7-2	.	TGTGCCAGCAGCGCGGACCTTAACTATGGCTACACCTTC	CASSADLNYGYTF
TRBJ2-1	few	TRBV4-1	TRBD2	TGCGCCAGCAGCCAAGTGGACCTGGGTCTAGCGGGATACAATGAGCAGTTCTTC	CASSQVDLGLAGYNEQFF
TRBJ2-3	.	TRBV27	.	TGTGCCAGCAGCCTAACAACAGGGATGGGTACGCAGTATTTT	CASSLTTGMGTQYF
TRBJ1-2	.	TRBV6-5	TRBD1	TGTGCCAGCAGTTCACCGGGACAGGGTTTTGATGGCTACACCTTC	CASSSPGQGFDGYTF
TRBJ1-2	.	TRBV12-5	TRBD1	TGTGCTAGTGGTCCGACAGGGAATATTAACTATGGCTACACCTTC	CASGPTGNINYGYTF
TRBJ2-1	few	TRBV4-1	.	TGCGCCAGCAGCCAAACTAGTTATTCCTACAATGAGCAGTTCTTC	CASSQTSYSYNEQFF
TRBJ2-3	few	TRBV10-3	.	TGTGCCATCAATGGCTTACAGGGAAATAGGCAGTATTTT	CAINGLQGNRQYF
TRBJ2-7	.	TRBV14	TRBD2	TGTGCCAGCAGCCCGGGACTAGACTACGAGCAGTACTTC	CASSPGLDYEQYF
TRBJ2-1	.	TRBV5-6	.	TGTGCCAGCAGCCGGGGGGCCAATGAGCAGTTCTTC	CASSRGANEQFF
TRBJ2-7	.	TRBV19	.	TGTGCCAGTAGTATGGAGGGCGAGCAGTACTTC	CASSMEGEQYF
TRBJ1-5	.	TRBV7-9	.	TGTGCCAGCAGCTTAACGGCGGGCCAGCCCCAGCATTTT	CASSLTAGQPQHF
TRBJ2-3	.	TRBV9	TRBD2	TGTGCCAGCAGCCCTATGGCTAGCGGGGGTTTCACAGATACGCAGTATTTT	CASSPMASGGFTDTQYF
TRBJ2-7	.	TRBV5-6	.	TGTGCCAGCAGCTTAGGTACAGTGAGCTCCTACGAGCAGTACTTC	CASSLGTVSSYEQYF
TRBJ2-2	.	TRBV7-2	TRBD2	TGTGCCAGCAGCTTATCGGGGACTAGCACCGGGGAGCTGTTTTTT	CASSLSGTSTGELFF
TRBJ1-6	.	TRBV12-2	.	TGTGCAAGTCGCTTAGTAGGCAGGGGTCCCCTCTTAAATAATTCACCCCTCCACTTT	CASRLVGRGPLLNNSPLHF
TRBJ1-3	.	TRBV9	.	TGTGCCAGCAGCGTGCGGGTCTCTGGAAACACCATATATTTT	CASSVRVSGNTIYF
TRBJ2-5	.	TRBV5-1	TRBD2	TGCGCCAGCAGCCTAGCGAGCGGGAGTGGGACCCAGTACTTC	CASSLASGSGTQYF
TRBJ2-7	.	TRBV19	TRBD1	TGTGCCAGTATGGACCCGGGACAGGCCTACGAGCAGTACTTC	CASMDPGQAYEQYF
TRBJ2-4	.	TRBV25-1	.	TGTGCCAGCAGTGACCACGGGGGGACAACTGGAGGAAACATTCAGTACTTC	CASSDHGGTTGGNIQYF
TRBJ2-5	.	TRBV7-2	TRBD2	TGTGCCAGCAGCCCAGGAGTCGAAGCGGGGCTAGGGGAGCAGTACTTC	CASSPGVEAGLGEQYF
TRBJ2-2	.	TRBV9	.	TGTGCCAGCAGCGTGTGGGGTGCCGGGGAGCTGTTTTTT	CASSVWGAGELFF